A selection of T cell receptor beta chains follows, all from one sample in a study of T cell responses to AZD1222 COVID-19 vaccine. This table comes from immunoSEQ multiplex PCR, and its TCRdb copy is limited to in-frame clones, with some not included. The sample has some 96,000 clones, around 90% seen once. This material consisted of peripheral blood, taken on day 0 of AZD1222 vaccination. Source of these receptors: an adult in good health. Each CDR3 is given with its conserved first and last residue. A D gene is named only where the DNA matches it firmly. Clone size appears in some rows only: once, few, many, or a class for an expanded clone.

CDR3aa: CASSGNTGELFF; CDR3nt: TGTGCCTCTAGCGGGAACACCGGGGAGCTGTTTTTT; j_gene: TRBJ2-2; v_gene: TRBV30; abundance: NA; d_gene: TRBD2
CDR3aa: CASSHRQGVNTEAFF; CDR3nt: TGCGCCAGCAGCCACCGCCAGGGGGTGAATACTGAAGCTTTCTTT; j_gene: TRBJ1-1; v_gene: TRBV4-1; abundance: NA; d_gene: TRBD1
CDR3aa: CASSLDGGAPGYTF; CDR3nt: TGCGCCAGCAGCTTGGATGGGGGGGCGCCTGGCTACACCTTC; j_gene: TRBJ1-2; v_gene: TRBV5-1; abundance: NA; d_gene: NA
CDR3aa: CATSPDRGLDIDTQYF; CDR3nt: TGTGCCACCAGCCCGGACAGGGGACTAGACATAGATACGCAGTATTTT; j_gene: TRBJ2-3; v_gene: TRBV15; abundance: NA; d_gene: NA
CDR3aa: CASSLGQGGQPQHF; CDR3nt: TGTGCCAGCAGTCTCGGACAGGGAGGCCAGCCCCAGCATTTT; j_gene: TRBJ1-5; v_gene: TRBV27; abundance: NA; d_gene: TRBD1
CDR3aa: CASSPGVYNEQFF; CDR3nt: TGTGCCAGCAGTCCCGGGGTTTACAATGAGCAGTTCTTC; j_gene: TRBJ2-1; v_gene: TRBV6-5; abundance: NA; d_gene: NA
CDR3aa: CASSPGQGVYTEAFF; CDR3nt: TGTGCCAGCAGTCCCGGGCAGGGTGTGTACACTGAAGCTTTCTTT; j_gene: TRBJ1-1; v_gene: TRBV6-6; abundance: NA; d_gene: NA
CDR3aa: CASSPKGWGRETKNIQYF; CDR3nt: TGTGCCAGCAGTCCCAAGGGGTGGGGGCGCGAGACCAAAAACATTCAGTACTTC; j_gene: TRBJ2-4; v_gene: TRBV7-9; abundance: once; d_gene: NA
CDR3aa: CASSLGGTGHYGYTF; CDR3nt: TGTGCCAGCAGCTTGGGGGGGACAGGGCACTATGGCTACACCTTC; j_gene: TRBJ1-2; v_gene: TRBV11-2; abundance: NA; d_gene: TRBD1
CDR3aa: CASSQVGPNSPLHF; CDR3nt: TGTGCCAGCAGCCAAGTCGGACCTAATTCACCCCTCCACTTT; j_gene: TRBJ1-6; v_gene: TRBV3-1/TRBV3-2; abundance: NA; d_gene: NA